This TCR beta chain was documented in a study of T cells in Graves' hyperthyroidism and ophthalmopathy. General study findings and limits: Among clonotypes expanded in thyroid above 0.001, most were also found in blood.

CDR3 length: 16 residues. Germline V lookup: CDR1 MDHEN, CDR2 SYDVKM. Unmatched junction bases numbered 14, after V lost 3 bases and J lost 8 bases. A patient was excluded if there was uncontrolled infection, other autoimmune disease, pregnancy or lactation. Diagnoses were established using clinical symptoms, serum thyroxine and TRAb, thyroid ultrasound and orbital computed tomography. Sampled blood dates from first hyperthyroidism diagnosis, and it precedes any ophthalmopathy symptoms. This clonotype appeared many times. Antigen unknown. The CDR3 regions of TCR beta were amplified from RNA transcripts. Primed by the HTBI set, a first-round RT-PCR was run on the TCR CDR3. One entry per CDR3 protein, called by TCRdb with MiXCR from the multiplex PCR reads. The sample yields over 200,000 distinct CDR3 sequences, roughly 15% seen once.

This TCR came from a woman between 35 and 50 years old with Graves' hyperthyroidism that later progressed to Graves' ophthalmopathy. The chain recombines TRBV28 with TRBJ1-2, with 8 bases lining up with TRBD1. The sample comprised blood. The CDR3 region is CASSLAGGAGRLGYTF. The CDR3 DNA reads as TGTGCCAGCAGTTTGGCAGGGGGCGCTGGTCGATTGGGCTACACCTTC.